The following is a TCR beta chain sequence with its context. The data belong to a study of blood T cell repertoires in COVID-19. Study-wide context: T cells, B-cell-depleted T cells, or PBMCs supplied cDNA or gDNA.

V lost 3 bases and J lost 0, with 14 bases in between. The CDR3 is made up of 16 amino acids. Germline V gene lookup returns CDR1 SGHTS and CDR2 YDEGEE. TCRdb's copy holds only in-frame clones and misses some; the assay was immunoSEQ multiplex PCR. The sample includes about 250,000 clones, 88% of them seen just once. This clonotype was sampled from a woman younger than 45 with COVID-19, enrolled during active disease. The specimen sequenced was peripheral blood. The chain is built from TRBV5-8 and TRBJ2-3; D perhaps matches TRBD1 (6 bases). The CDR3 region is CASSWAGDTSTDTQYF. The CDR3, as DNA: TGTGCCAGCAGCTGGGCAGGGGATACTAGCACAGATACGCAGTATTTT.